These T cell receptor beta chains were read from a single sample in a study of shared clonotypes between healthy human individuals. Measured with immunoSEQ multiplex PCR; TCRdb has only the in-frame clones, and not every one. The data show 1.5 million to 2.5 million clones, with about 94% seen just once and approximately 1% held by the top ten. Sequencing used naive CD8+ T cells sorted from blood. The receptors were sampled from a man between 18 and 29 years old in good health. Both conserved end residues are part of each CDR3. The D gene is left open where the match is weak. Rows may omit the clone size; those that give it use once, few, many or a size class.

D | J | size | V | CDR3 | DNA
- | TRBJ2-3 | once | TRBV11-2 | CASSLLRDTDTQYF | TGTGCCAGCAGCTTACTGAGAGACACAGATACGCAGTATTTT
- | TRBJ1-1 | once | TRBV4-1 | CASSQRMNTEAFF | TGCGCCAGCAGCCAGAGGATGAACACTGAAGCTTTCTTT
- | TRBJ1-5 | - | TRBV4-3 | CASSQDFITLNQPQHF | TGCGCCAGCAGCCAAGATTTCATAACGCTCAATCAGCCCCAGCATTTT
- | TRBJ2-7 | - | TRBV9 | CASSVEGSTAYEQYF | TGTGCCAGCAGCGTAGAGGGTTCGACGGCCTACGAGCAGTACTTC
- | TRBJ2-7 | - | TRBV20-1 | CRGDSYEQYF | TGCAGGGGGGACTCCTACGAGCAGTACTTC
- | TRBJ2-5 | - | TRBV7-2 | CASSLIKGVETQYF | TGTGCCAGCAGCTTAATTAAGGGGGTGGAGACCCAGTACTTC
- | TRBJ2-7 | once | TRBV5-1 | CASSLRQSYEQYF | TGCGCCAGCAGCTTGAGGCAATCCTACGAGCAGTACTTC
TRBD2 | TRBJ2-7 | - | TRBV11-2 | CASSSVLAGSSYEQYF | TGTGCCAGCAGCTCCGTTTTAGCGGGGAGCTCCTACGAGCAGTACTTC
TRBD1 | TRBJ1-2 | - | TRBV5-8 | CASSPRTGDYGYTF | TGTGCCAGCAGCCCCCGGACAGGGGATTATGGCTACACCTTC
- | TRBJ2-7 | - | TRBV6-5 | CASSSGPKYEQYF | TGTGCCAGCAGCTCCGGGCCCAAATACGAGCAGTACTTC
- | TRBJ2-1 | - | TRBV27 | CASRGTNYNEQFF | TGTGCCAGCAGAGGGACCAACTACAATGAGCAGTTCTTC
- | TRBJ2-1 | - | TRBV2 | CASSGFGTNEQFF | TGTGCCAGCAGTGGATTTGGAACCAATGAGCAGTTCTTC
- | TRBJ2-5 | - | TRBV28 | CASSSPTEAVQETQYF | TGTGCCAGCAGCTCACCGACAGAAGCGGTCCAAGAGACCCAGTACTTC
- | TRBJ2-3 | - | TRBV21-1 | CASSNLSTGQGGNTQYF | TGTGCCAGCAGCAACCTATCGACAGGGCAAGGCGGGAATACGCAGTATTTT
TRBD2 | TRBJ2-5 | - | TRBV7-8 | CASSASGGAGTQYF | TGTGCCAGCAGCGCTAGCGGGGGGGCGGGGACCCAGTACTTC
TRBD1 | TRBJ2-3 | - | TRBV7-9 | CASSSGTGSFTSSTDTQYF | TGTGCCAGCAGCTCCGGGACAGGGTCCTTTACTTCTAGCACAGATACGCAGTATTTT
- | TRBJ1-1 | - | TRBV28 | CASSADSLMNTEAFF | TGTGCCAGCAGTGCAGACAGCTTGATGAACACTGAAGCTTTCTTT
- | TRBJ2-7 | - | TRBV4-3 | CASSQDVLVTVVDEQYF | TGCGCCAGCAGCCAAGATGTTTTGGTTACTGTAGTCGACGAGCAGTACTTC
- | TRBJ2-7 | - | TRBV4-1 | CASSQIGGGQSFEQYF | TGCGCCAGCAGCCAAATCGGTGGAGGTCAGAGTTTCGAGCAGTACTTC
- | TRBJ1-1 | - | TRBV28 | CASSLVGGPPNTEAFF | TGTGCCAGCAGTTTAGTGGGGGGCCCCCCGAACACTGAAGCTTTCTTT
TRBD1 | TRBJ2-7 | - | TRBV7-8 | CASSIRQGAYEQYF | TGTGCCAGCAGCATTCGACAGGGGGCCTACGAGCAGTACTTC
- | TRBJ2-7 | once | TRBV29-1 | CSVEDAESSYEQYF | TGCAGCGTTGAAGACGCAGAAAGCTCCTACGAGCAGTACTTC
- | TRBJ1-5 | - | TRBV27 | CASSLDSHQPQHF | TGTGCCAGCAGTTTGGACAGTCATCAGCCCCAGCATTTT
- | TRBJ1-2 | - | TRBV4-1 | CASSQGTEGPASYGYTF | TGCGCCAGCAGCCAGGGGACCGAGGGCCCCGCTAGCTATGGCTACACCTTC
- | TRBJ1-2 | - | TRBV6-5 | CASSYSPDSFYGYTF | TGTGCCAGCAGTTACTCACCTGACAGCTTTTATGGCTACACCTTC